The rows below give T cell receptor beta chains drawn from one sample of a study of PD-L1 blockade in urothelial cancer. Using immunoSEQ multiplex PCR, the repertoire was profiled, and TCRdb retains in-frame clones only, with some absent. The sample contains tens of thousands of clones, around 85% of which appear only once. The specimen was PBMCs, collected around atezolizumab (anti-PD-L1) treatment. These receptors all stem from a man older than 75 with urothelial cancer. CDR3s include the opening cysteine and the closing phenylalanine or tryptophan. D genes are given only for firm matches. Expanded clones get a size class; other rows say once, few or many, or leave the size out.

CDR3nt,CDR3aa,d_gene,abundance,v_gene,j_gene
TGTGCCAGCAGGCCTCTGGGGACAGGTTCCTACGAGCAGTACTTC,CASRPLGTGSYEQYF,TRBD1,few,TRBV27,TRBJ2-7
TGTGCCAGCGGGGAGGGACACACAGATACGCAGTATTTT,CASGEGHTDTQYF,.,.,TRBV6-4,TRBJ2-3
TGCAGCGTTGTGGTAGAGAGGGCTGAAGCTTTCTTT,CSVVVERAEAFF,.,.,TRBV29-1,TRBJ1-1
TGTGCCAGCACTCGACAGGGAGGCGGAAACACCATATATTTT,CASTRQGGGNTIYF,TRBD1,.,TRBV6-6,TRBJ1-3
TGTGCCAGCAGCGCCGGGACAGGGGGCTGGGAAAAACTGTTTTTT,CASSAGTGGWEKLFF,TRBD1,.,TRBV5-6,TRBJ1-4
TGTGCCAACAGACAGGCCCCAAGGGATACGCAGTATTTT,CANRQAPRDTQYF,.,.,TRBV10-3,TRBJ2-3
TGTGCCACTGGAGGAGGGGGGACAGTTAACTATGGCTACACCTTC,CATGGGGTVNYGYTF,TRBD1,.,TRBV28,TRBJ1-2
TGCGCCAGCAACAACGGACAGGTGAACACCGGGGAGCTGTTTTTT,CASNNGQVNTGELFF,TRBD1,once,TRBV5-1,TRBJ2-2
TGTGCCAGCAGCCTTGTCGTGACAGCATATAATGAAAAACTGTTTTTT,CASSLVVTAYNEKLFF,.,.,TRBV7-9,TRBJ1-4
TGTGCCAGCAGATGGAAGGACAGGCTTAACACCGGGGAGCTGTTTTTT,CASRWKDRLNTGELFF,.,.,TRBV21-1,TRBJ2-2
TGTGCCAGCAGTCGACAGGAGACTAGCACAGATACGCAGTATTTT,CASSRQETSTDTQYF,.,.,TRBV6-5,TRBJ2-3
TGTGCTAGTCTCCCTAGTGGAAACACCGGGGAGCTGTTTTTT,CASLPSGNTGELFF,.,.,TRBV12-5,TRBJ2-2
TGTGCCACCAGTAGAGGACAGGCGCCAATGGAAGGAAAACTGTTTTTT,CATSRGQAPMEGKLFF,TRBD1,.,TRBV15,TRBJ1-4
TGTGCCAGTCGGGACAGGGGGGCCTATGGCTACACCTTC,CASRDRGAYGYTF,TRBD1,.,TRBV19,TRBJ1-2
TGCGCCAGCAGCCTCGGGACAGCTCAATACGAGCAGTACTTC,CASSLGTAQYEQYF,TRBD1,once,TRBV5-1,TRBJ2-7
TGTGCCTGCCCTACCGGGACAGTCTATGGCTACACCTTC,CACPTGTVYGYTF,TRBD1,.,TRBV30,TRBJ1-2
TGCGCCAGCAGCTTGGTTGACAGTAACTATGGCTACACCTTC,CASSLVDSNYGYTF,.,medium-sized,TRBV5-1,TRBJ1-2
TGCGCCAGCAGCTTGGGGCTTGATGAGCAGTTCTTC,CASSLGLDEQFF,.,.,TRBV5-1,TRBJ2-1
TGTGCCAGTAGTATTTCAGGGGTAGATACGCAGTATTTT,CASSISGVDTQYF,.,few,TRBV19,TRBJ2-3
TGCGCCAGCAGCTTCTCTTCGGGGGACGAGCAGTACTTC,CASSFSSGDEQYF,.,.,TRBV5-1,TRBJ2-7
TGTGCCAGCAGCCCCCAAGGACTAGTTACCCGCACAGATACGCAGTATTTT,CASSPQGLVTRTDTQYF,TRBD2,.,TRBV11-2,TRBJ2-3
TGTGCCAGCAGTCCCAGCGGGAGTCCCTCCTACGAGCAGTACTTC,CASSPSGSPSYEQYF,TRBD2,.,TRBV28,TRBJ2-7
TGTGCCAGCAGCTCCGACATCTACGAGCAGTACTTC,CASSSDIYEQYF,.,.,TRBV7-9,TRBJ2-7
TGTGCCAGCAGCCTAGCTCCCAGCGGCACCTACGAGCAGTACTTC,CASSLAPSGTYEQYF,.,.,TRBV7-2,TRBJ2-7
TGTGCCATCGGGGCAGGAGCTGGAAACACCATATATTTT,CAIGAGAGNTIYF,.,.,TRBV10-3,TRBJ1-3
TGCGCCAGCAGCTCGGAGCGATCCACAGATACGCAGTATTTT,CASSSERSTDTQYF,.,.,TRBV5-1,TRBJ2-3
TGTGCCACCAAAGAAGGGGGACTCGGGGGGAAACTGTTTTTT,CATKEGGLGGKLFF,.,.,TRBV28,TRBJ1-4
TGTGCCAGCAGTGGACAGGCCCCCCGCACAGATACGCAGTATTTT,CASSGQAPRTDTQYF,.,few,TRBV2,TRBJ2-3
TGCGCCAGCAGTGAATTTCGACAGAGGTTCTACAATGAGCAGTTCTTC,CASSEFRQRFYNEQFF,.,.,TRBV10-1,TRBJ2-1
TGCGCCAGCAGCCGCGGATTCGGACAGGGGAGCAATCAGCCCCAGCATTTT,CASSRGFGQGSNQPQHF,TRBD1,once,TRBV4-1,TRBJ1-5
TGTGCCAGCAGCTTGGGAAGCGGGAGTGTCTACAATGAGCAGTTCTTC,CASSLGSGSVYNEQFF,TRBD2,.,TRBV5-5,TRBJ2-1
TGTGCCACCAGCAGACAGGGTTTCGGGCAGCCCCAGCATTTT,CATSRQGFGQPQHF,.,.,TRBV15,TRBJ1-5
TGCGCCAGTCAGTTAGCGGGAGGTACCGATACGCAGTATTTT,CASQLAGGTDTQYF,TRBD2,.,TRBV10-2,TRBJ2-3
TGTGCCAGCAGCCCAGATTCTCAGGGGTACTACGAGCAGTACTTC,CASSPDSQGYYEQYF,.,few,TRBV4-2,TRBJ2-7
TGTGCCAGCTCACCACCGTCTTCAGGGTGGGAGCAGTACTTC,CASSPPSSGWEQYF,.,.,TRBV18,TRBJ2-7
TGTGCCAGCAGACGAGCGGGACTCAGTTCCTACGAGCAGTACTTC,CASRRAGLSSYEQYF,TRBD2,.,TRBV6-5,TRBJ2-7
TGTGCCAGCAGCGACACAGACTCTGGGGCCAACGTCCTGACTTTC,CASSDTDSGANVLTF,.,.,TRBV9,TRBJ2-6
TGTGCCAGCAGCTCCCCACTGAGAGCCGACTACAATGAGCAGTTCTTC,CASSSPLRADYNEQFF,.,.,TRBV5-8,TRBJ2-1
TGTGCCAGCTTCGGTATAGGAGGCACAGCTGAAGCTTTCTTT,CASFGIGGTAEAFF,.,.,TRBV18,TRBJ1-1
TGTGCCAGCAGCACTCCCCTAGCGGGAGCGTTAGACGAGCAGTACTTC,CASSTPLAGALDEQYF,TRBD2,medium-sized,TRBV6-6,TRBJ2-7
TGTGCCTGGGAAAAGAACGCCTATAGCTCCTACAATGAGCAGTTCTTC,CAWEKNAYSSYNEQFF,.,.,TRBV30,TRBJ2-1
TGTGCCAGAAGCAAGGCTCGCGGCGAGCAGTACTTC,CARSKARGEQYF,.,.,TRBV19,TRBJ2-7
TGCGCCAGCAGCACTACGACAGGCGCTGGGGCCAACGTCCTGACTTTC,CASSTTTGAGANVLTF,.,once,TRBV5-1,TRBJ2-6
TGTGCCAGCTCACCACCCAAGGGACAGGCCACAGATACGCAGTATTTT,CASSPPKGQATDTQYF,TRBD1,.,TRBV18,TRBJ2-3
TGTGCCAGCTCACTCGGACAGGGTCCGGGTGAGACCCAGTACTTC,CASSLGQGPGETQYF,TRBD1,.,TRBV18,TRBJ2-5
TGTGCCAGCTCACCATCTACGGGGGGAAACTCCTACGAGCAGTACTTC,CASSPSTGGNSYEQYF,TRBD2,.,TRBV18,TRBJ2-7
TGTGCCAGCAGCGACAGGGGGGTCCACGAGCAGTACTTC,CASSDRGVHEQYF,TRBD1,.,TRBV6-1,TRBJ2-7
TGTGCCACCAGCAGAGACTCCCCAGGGTACAATGAGCAGTTCTTC,CATSRDSPGYNEQFF,.,.,TRBV15,TRBJ2-1
TGCGCCAGCAGCCAAGGGCGGCGTTCGTCTGCGACCCAGTACTTC,CASSQGRRSSATQYF,.,.,TRBV4-3,TRBJ2-5
TGTGCCAGCAGCGTCGGTAACTATGGCTACACCTTC,CASSVGNYGYTF,.,.,TRBV2,TRBJ1-2
TGTGCCAGCAGCTTAGAACAGGGGGCTAAGCCCCAGCATTTT,CASSLEQGAKPQHF,TRBD1,.,TRBV7-2,TRBJ1-5
TGCGCCAGCAGAGTGACACTAGCTGAAAGACGAGATACGCAGTATTTT,CASRVTLAERRDTQYF,.,once,TRBV5-1,TRBJ2-3
TGTGCCAGCAGCTTCACAGGTTTCGAAAAACTGTTTTTT,CASSFTGFEKLFF,.,.,TRBV5-6,TRBJ1-4
TGCGCCAGCAGCCAAGACGTAGTTGGCACAGATACGCAGTATTTT,CASSQDVVGTDTQYF,.,.,TRBV4-1,TRBJ2-3
TGTGCCAGCAGCTGGTCCATATCTTCGGGTAATGAAAAACTGTTTTTT,CASSWSISSGNEKLFF,.,.,TRBV6-6,TRBJ1-4
TGTGCCAGCAGCTTAGGCGGTAGCGGTACCACAGATACGCAGTATTTT,CASSLGGSGTTDTQYF,.,.,TRBV11-3,TRBJ2-3
TGTGCCATCAGTCCTGGCGAGGGCCGAAAGAGCGAGCAGTTCTTC,CAISPGEGRKSEQFF,.,.,TRBV10-3,TRBJ2-1